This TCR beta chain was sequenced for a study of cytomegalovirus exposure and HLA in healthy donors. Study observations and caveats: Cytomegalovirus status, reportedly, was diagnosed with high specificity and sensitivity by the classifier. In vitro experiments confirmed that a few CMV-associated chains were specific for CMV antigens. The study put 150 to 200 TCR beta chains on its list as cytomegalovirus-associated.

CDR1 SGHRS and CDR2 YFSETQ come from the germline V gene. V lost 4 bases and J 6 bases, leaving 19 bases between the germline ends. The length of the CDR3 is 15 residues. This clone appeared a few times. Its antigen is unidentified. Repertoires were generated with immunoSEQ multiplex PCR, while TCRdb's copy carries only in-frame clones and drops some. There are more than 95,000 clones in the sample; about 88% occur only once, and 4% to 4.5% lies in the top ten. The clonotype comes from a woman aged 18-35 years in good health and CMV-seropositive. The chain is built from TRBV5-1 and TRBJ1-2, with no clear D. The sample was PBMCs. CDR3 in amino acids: CASSPEGIGSDGYTF. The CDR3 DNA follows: TGCGCCAGCAGCCCCGAGGGTATAGGAAGTGATGGCTACACCTTC.